One and the same sample provided the 16 T cell receptor beta chains below, sequenced in a study of control samples from healthy donors and cancer patients. The method was immunoSEQ multiplex PCR; TCRdb's version includes in-frame clones alone and lacks a portion of them. The data contain over 75,000 clones, approximately 82% of them singletons. The sequencing sample was made of blood. These receptors originate from a man aged 60 to 69 in good health.

This chain connects TRBV6-5 to TRBJ2-3, with 13 bases aligning to TRBD2. This CDR3 is built from 15 residues. The germline gives CDR1 MNHEY, CDR2 SVGAGI. V gave up 7 bases and J gave up 5 bases; unmatched junction bases: 6. The CDR3: CASTRLAGGGDTQYF. In nucleotides, the CDR3 is TGTGCCAGCACCCGACTAGCGGGGGGCGGAGATACGCAGTATTTT.

The rearrangement uses TRBV20-1 and TRBJ2-5; weak D call: TRBD1 (6 bases). Per the germline V gene, CDR1 is DFQATT and CDR2 is SNEGSKA (reference sequence). The V end lost 6 bases, the J end lost 10 bases, and 15 bases lay between the germline ends. The CDR3 runs 11 residues. CDR3 loop: CSAIQGRSQYF. Written as DNA, the CDR3 is TGCAGTGCCATACAGGGAAGAAGCCAGTACTTC.

This chain links TRBV5-1 with TRBJ1-4, with no clear D. This CDR3 has 14 amino acids. Germline CDR1 reads SGHRS; CDR2 reads YFSETQ. The ends were cut back, 4 bases at V and 7 bases at J, with 14 bases in the middle. CDR3 nucleotide sequence: TGCGCCAGCAGCCCCTCAGGTGGAAGTGAAAAACTGTTTTTT. This codes for CASSPSGGSEKLFF.

The chain has TRBV10-3 and TRBJ2-5; D possibly corresponds to TRBD2 (7 bases). In germline, CDR1 is ENHRY, CDR2 SYGVKD. V dropped 2 bases and J dropped 1 base, with 17 bases sitting between them. This CDR3 spans 17 amino acids. The CDR3 loop reads CAISELEGGGIQETQYF. The CDR3 nucleotides are TGTGCCATCAGTGAGCTGGAAGGGGGGGGGATCCAAGAGACCCAGTACTTC.

Here the CDR3 DNA reads TGTGCCAGCCGGCCCCCCGATAGGGGGCTTCAGCCCCAGCATTTT. Protein: CASRPPDRGLQPQHF. The chain has TRBV19 and TRBJ1-5; 7 nucleotides line up with TRBD1. The CDR3 is made up of 15 amino acids. Germline-derived CDR1 and CDR2 are LNHDA and SQIVND (reference sequence). V lost 9 bases, J lost 6 bases, and 14 bases stayed unmatched. Full variable domain (missing parts from reference TRBV19 and TRBJ1-5): DGGITQSPKYLFRKEGQNVTLSCEQNLNHDAMYWYRQDPGQGLRLIYYSQIVNDFQKGDIAEGYSVSREKKESFPLTVTSAQKNPTAFYLCASRPPDRGLQPQHFGDGTRLSIL.

The chain employs TRBV15 and TRBJ2-3, with 8 bases lining up with TRBD2. Germline V gene sequence: CDR1 LNHNV, CDR2 YYDKDF (reference sequence). V lost 6 bases, J lost 2 bases, and 4 bases stayed unmatched. CDR3 length: 14 residues. CDR3 protein: CATSTSGNTDTQYF. CDR3 DNA: TGTGCCACCAGTACTAGCGGCAACACAGATACGCAGTATTTT.

This clone appeared once. The V and J genes are TRBV28 and TRBJ1-5; 9 nucleotides agree with TRBD1. The ends lost 6 bases at V and 11 bases at J; junction bases unmatched: 17. The CDR3 runs 16 residues. In germline, CDR1 is MDHEN, CDR2 SYDVKM. The CDR3: CASSISPGQGLVAQHF. CDR3 coding DNA: TGTGCCAGCAGCATATCTCCGGGACAGGGCCTTGTGGCCCAGCATTTT.

The chain is built from TRBV5-1 and TRBJ2-5, with TRBD2 as a possible D gene (5 bases). The length of the CDR3 is 14 residues. Per germline, CDR1 SGHRS and CDR2 YFSETQ. Trimming took 0 bases from V and 2 from J, leaving 8 bases between them. This CDR3 is CASSLDWRQETQYF. In DNA, the CDR3 is TGCGCCAGCAGCTTGGACTGGAGGCAAGAGACCCAGTACTTC.

The rearrangement uses TRBV5-1 and TRBJ1-1, with D tentatively TRBD1 (6 bases). V lost 0 bases and J 1 base, leaving 19 bases between the germline ends. The germline CDR1 and CDR2 sequences are SGHRS and YFSETQ. This CDR3 has 18 residues. CDR3 in DNA: TGCGCCAGCAGCTTGGCCCCCGGTCCACGACAGGCGAACACTGAAGCTTTCTTT. Translated, it gives CASSLAPGPRQANTEAFF.

The V call is TRBV10-3, the J call TRBJ2-7, with 9 positions matching TRBD2. After removal of 6 bases from V and 6 bases from J, the junction contained 12 bases not matched to a gene. This CDR3 is 15 amino acids long. CDR1 and CDR2 (germline): ENHRY, SYGVKD. Here the CDR3 DNA reads TGTGCCATCAGGGACTGGCGGGAGGGCCCAGGCGAGCAGTACTTC. As protein: CAIRDWREGPGEQYF.

The count of this clone is one. The V and J genes are TRBV5-1 and TRBJ2-1; TRBD1 agrees at 10 bases. From germline, CDR1 is SGHRS and CDR2 YFSETQ. With V trimmed by 4 bases and J by 7 bases, 8 bases remained unmatched. The CDR3 extends over 15 amino acids. The CDR3 DNA sequence: TGCGCCAGCAGCCCCGGGACAGGGGTTTTTAATGAGCAGTTCTTC. It is translated as CASSPGTGVFNEQFF.

This chain joins TRBV6-5 and TRBJ1-1, with D tentatively TRBD1 (5 bases). This CDR3 has 13 residues. Germline V CDR1 and CDR2: MNHEY, SVGAGI. V was trimmed by 2 bases and J by 2 bases, leaving 6 bases between them. CDR3 sequence (DNA): TGTGCCAGCAGTTACAGGGGCAACACTGAAGCTTTCTTT. Protein: CASSYRGNTEAFF.

The chain is built from TRBV6-4 and TRBJ1-1; D not resolved. The CDR3 runs 13 residues. The germline CDR1 and CDR2 sequences are MRHNA and SNTAGT. The V end was cut by 2 bases, the J end by 4 bases, with 8 bases between. CDR3 residues: CASSDGRGTEAFF. The CDR3 coding sequence is TGTGCCAGCAGTGACGGTCGGGGCACTGAAGCTTTCTTT.

The rearrangement joins TRBV5-1 to TRBJ1-2; TRBD1 aligns across 7 bases. In germline, CDR1 is SGHRS, CDR2 YFSETQ. CDR3 size: 14 residues. The J segment lost 4 bases and the V segment lost 4 bases, leaving 7 bases of the junction unmatched. In nucleotides, the CDR3 is TGCGCCAGCAGCGGCCAGGGGGGTGTCTATGGCTACACCTTC. Translating it yields CASSGQGGVYGYTF.

This chain links TRBV20-1 with TRBJ2-2, with a possible D match to TRBD2 (6 bases). Germline V gives CDR1 DFQATT, CDR2 SNEGSKA (reference sequence). Trimming stripped 6 bases from V and 7 bases from J, with 9 bases between. This CDR3 spans 11 amino acids. CDR3 sequence: CSASRGGELFF. The DNA for the CDR3 is TGCAGTGCATCGCGGGGCGGGGAGCTGTTTTTT.

In this sample, this clone turned up a few times. The chain uses TRBV6-4 and TRBJ2-2, with a tentative D call TRBD2 (6 bases). Germline CDR1 MRHNA, CDR2 SNTAGT. CDR3 length equals 14 residues. Trimming cost V 0 bases and J 4 bases, with 6 bases left between them. CDR3 residues: CASSDSTSTGELFF. DNA of the CDR3: TGTGCCAGCAGTGACTCGACTAGCACCGGGGAGCTGTTTTTT.